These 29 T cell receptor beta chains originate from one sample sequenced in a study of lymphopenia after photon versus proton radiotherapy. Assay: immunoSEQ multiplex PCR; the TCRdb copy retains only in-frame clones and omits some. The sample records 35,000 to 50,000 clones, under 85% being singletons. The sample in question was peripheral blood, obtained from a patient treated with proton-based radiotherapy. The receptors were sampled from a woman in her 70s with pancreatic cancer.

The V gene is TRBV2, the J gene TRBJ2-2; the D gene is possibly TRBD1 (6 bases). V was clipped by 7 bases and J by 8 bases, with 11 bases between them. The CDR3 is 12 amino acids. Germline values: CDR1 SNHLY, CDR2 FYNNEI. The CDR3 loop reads CASNRERGELFF. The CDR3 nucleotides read TGTGCCAGCAACAGGGAAAGGGGGGAGCTGTTTTTT.

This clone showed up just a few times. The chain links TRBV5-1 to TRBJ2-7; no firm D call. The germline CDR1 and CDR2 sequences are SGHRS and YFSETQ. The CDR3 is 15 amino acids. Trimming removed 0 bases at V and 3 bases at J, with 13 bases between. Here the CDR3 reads CASSLEAGYLYEQYF. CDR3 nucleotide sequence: TGCGCCAGCAGCTTGGAGGCAGGATACCTCTACGAGCAGTACTTC. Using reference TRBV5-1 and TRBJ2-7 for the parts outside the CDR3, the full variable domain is KAGVTQTPRYLIKTRGQQVTLSCSPISGHRSVSWYQQTPGQGLQFLFEYFSETQRNKGNFPGRFSGRQFSNSRSEMNVSTLELGDSALYLCASSLEAGYLYEQYFGPGTRLTVT.

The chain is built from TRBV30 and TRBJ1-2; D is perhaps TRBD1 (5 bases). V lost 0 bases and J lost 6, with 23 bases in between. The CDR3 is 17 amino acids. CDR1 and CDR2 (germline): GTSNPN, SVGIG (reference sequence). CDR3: CAWSVRSRWAGTDGYTF. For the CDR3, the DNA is TGTGCCTGGAGTGTACGTTCAAGGTGGGCAGGGACCGATGGCTACACCTTC.

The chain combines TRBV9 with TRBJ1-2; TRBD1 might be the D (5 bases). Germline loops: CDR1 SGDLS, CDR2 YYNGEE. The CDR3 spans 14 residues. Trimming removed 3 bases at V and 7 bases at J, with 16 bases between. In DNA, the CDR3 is TGTGCCAGCAGCGCCGCCCCAGGGTTGGGTGGCTACACCTTC. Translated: CASSAAPGLGGYTF. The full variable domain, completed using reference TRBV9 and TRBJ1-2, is DSGVTQTPKHLITATGQRVTLRCSPRSGDLSVYWYQQSLDQGLQFLIQYYNGEERAKGNILERFSAQQFPDLHSELNLSSLELGDSALYFCASSAAPGLGGYTFGSGTRLTVV.

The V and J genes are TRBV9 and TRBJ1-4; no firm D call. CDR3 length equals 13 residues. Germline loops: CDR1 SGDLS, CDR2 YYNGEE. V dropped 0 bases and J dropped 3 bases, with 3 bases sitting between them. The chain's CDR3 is CASSVAPNEKLFF. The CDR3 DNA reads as TGTGCCAGCAGCGTAGCCCCTAATGAAAAACTGTTTTTT.

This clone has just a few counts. The CDR3 DNA is TGTGCCAGCAGCCCAGCCTTGGACAGTGTCAATCAGCCCCAGCATTTT. Its protein product is CASSPALDSVNQPQHF. The gene calls are TRBV21-1 and TRBJ1-5; the table's D call TRBD1 went unverified against the DNA. TRBV21-1 is a recognized pseudogene. The CDR3 is 16 amino acids.

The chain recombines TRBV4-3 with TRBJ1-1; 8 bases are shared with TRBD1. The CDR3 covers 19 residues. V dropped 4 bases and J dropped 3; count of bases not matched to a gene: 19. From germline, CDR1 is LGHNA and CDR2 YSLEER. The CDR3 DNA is TGCGCCAGCAGCCTCTTGGGTCCCGGGACAGGCGGGGAGGACACTGAAGCTTTCTTT. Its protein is CASSLLGPGTGGEDTEAFF.

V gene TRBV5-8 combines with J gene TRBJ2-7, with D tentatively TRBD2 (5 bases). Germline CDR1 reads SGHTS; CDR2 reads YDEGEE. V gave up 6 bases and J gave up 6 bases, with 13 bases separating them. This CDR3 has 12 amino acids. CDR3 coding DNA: TGTGCCAGCACCAGAAGCGGTCTCGAGCAGTACTTC. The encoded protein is CASTRSGLEQYF.

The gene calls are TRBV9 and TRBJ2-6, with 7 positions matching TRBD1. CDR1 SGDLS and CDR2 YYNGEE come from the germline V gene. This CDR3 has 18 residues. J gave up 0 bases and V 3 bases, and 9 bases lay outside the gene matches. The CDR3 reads CASSEYGQANSGANVLTF. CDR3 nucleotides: TGTGCCAGCAGCGAATACGGACAGGCTAACTCTGGGGCCAACGTCCTGACTTTC.

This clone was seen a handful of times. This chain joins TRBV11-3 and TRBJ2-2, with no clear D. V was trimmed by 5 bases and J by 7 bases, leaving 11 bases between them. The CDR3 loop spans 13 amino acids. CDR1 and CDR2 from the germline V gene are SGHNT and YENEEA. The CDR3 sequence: CASSPNLHGELFF. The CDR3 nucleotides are TGTGCCAGCAGCCCGAATTTGCACGGGGAGCTGTTTTTT.

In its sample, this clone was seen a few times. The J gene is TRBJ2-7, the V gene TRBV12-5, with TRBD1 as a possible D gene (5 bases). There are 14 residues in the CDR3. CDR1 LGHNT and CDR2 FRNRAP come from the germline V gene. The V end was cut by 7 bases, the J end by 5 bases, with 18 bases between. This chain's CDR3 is CASALDTFWDEQYF. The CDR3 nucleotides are TGTGCTAGTGCCTTGGACACCTTTTGGGACGAGCAGTACTTC.

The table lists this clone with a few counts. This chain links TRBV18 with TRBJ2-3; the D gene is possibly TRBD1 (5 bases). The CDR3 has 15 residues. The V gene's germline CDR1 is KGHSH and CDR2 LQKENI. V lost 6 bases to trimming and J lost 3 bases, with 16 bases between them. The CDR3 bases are TGTGCCAGCTCGCCCACAGGAAAGGGGACAGATACGCAGTATTTT. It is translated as CASSPTGKGTDTQYF.

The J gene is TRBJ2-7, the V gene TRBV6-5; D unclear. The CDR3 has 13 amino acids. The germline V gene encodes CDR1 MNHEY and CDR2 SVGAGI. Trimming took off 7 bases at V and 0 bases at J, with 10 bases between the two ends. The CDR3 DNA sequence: TGTGCCAGCATCTCCGCCAGCTCCTACGAGCAGTACTTC. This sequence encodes CASISASSYEQYF.

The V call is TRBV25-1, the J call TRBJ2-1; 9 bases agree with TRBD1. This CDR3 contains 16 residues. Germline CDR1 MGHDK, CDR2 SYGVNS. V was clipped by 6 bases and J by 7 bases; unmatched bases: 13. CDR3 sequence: CASSDAGQGFSNEQFF. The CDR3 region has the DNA TGTGCCAGCAGCGACGCGGGACAGGGTTTTAGTAATGAGCAGTTCTTC.

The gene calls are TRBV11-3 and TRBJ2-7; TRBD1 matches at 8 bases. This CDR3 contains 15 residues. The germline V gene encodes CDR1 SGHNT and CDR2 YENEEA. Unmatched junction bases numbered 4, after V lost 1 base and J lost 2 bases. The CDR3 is CASSLVAGQAYEQYF. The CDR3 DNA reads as TGTGCCAGCAGCTTAGTTGCGGGACAGGCCTACGAGCAGTACTTC.

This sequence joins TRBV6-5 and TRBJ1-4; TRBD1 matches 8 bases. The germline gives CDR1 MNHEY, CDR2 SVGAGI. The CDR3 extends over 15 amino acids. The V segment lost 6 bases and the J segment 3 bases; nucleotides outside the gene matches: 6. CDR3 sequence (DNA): TGTGCCAGCAGAGCTCAGGGGGCGGCTAATGAAAAACTGTTTTTT. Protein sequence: CASRAQGAANEKLFF.

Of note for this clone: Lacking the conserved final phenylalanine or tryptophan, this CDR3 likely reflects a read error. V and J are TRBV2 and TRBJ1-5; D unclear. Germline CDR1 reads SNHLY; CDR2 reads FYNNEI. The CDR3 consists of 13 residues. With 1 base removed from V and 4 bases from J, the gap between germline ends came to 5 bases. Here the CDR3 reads CASSEGLNQPQHY. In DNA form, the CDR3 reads TGTGCCAGCAGTGAAGGGTTGAATCAGCCCCAGCATTAT.

CDR3 DNA: TGCGCCAGCAGCCTAGACAGGGGTTACACTGAAGCTTTCTTT. Translation gives CASSLDRGYTEAFF. The V and J genes are TRBV5-1 and TRBJ1-1, with 8 bases aligning to TRBD1. Germline-derived CDR1 and CDR2 are SGHRS and YFSETQ. CDR3 length: 14 amino acids. After removal of 4 bases from V and 3 bases from J, the junction contained 5 bases not matched to a gene.

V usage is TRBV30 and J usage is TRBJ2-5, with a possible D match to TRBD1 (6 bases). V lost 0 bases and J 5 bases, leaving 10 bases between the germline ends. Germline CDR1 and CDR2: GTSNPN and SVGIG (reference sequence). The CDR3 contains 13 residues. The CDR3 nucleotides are TGTGCCTGGAGTGTCTCAGGGGTGGAGACCCAGTACTTC. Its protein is CAWSVSGVETQYF.

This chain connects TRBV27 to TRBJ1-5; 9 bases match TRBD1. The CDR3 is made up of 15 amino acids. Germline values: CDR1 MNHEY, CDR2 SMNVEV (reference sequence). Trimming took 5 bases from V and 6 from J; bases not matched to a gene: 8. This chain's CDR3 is CASSPRQGGGQPQHF. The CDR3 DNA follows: TGTGCCAGCAGTCCCCGACAGGGGGGAGGTCAGCCCCAGCATTTT.

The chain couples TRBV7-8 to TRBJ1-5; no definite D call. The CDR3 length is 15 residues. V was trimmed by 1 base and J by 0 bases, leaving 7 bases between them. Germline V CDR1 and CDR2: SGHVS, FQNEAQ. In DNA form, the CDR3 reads TGTGCCAGCAGCTTAGGACGGAATAGCAATCAGCCCCAGCATTTT. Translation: CASSLGRNSNQPQHF.

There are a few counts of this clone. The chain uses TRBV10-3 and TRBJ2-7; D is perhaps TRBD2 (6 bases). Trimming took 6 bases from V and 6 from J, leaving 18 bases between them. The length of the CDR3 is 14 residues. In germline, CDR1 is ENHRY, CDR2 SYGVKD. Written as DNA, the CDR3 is TGTGCCATCAGGGTCGGCGGGATTACGACCGAGCAGTACTTC. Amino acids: CAIRVGGITTEQYF.

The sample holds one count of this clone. The chain's CDR3 is CAGEGARGALYEQYF. CDR3 in DNA: TGTGCCGGGGAGGGGGCGCGGGGAGCCCTTTACGAGCAGTACTTC. The chain is built from TRBV6-1 and TRBJ2-7; D is perhaps TRBD1 or TRBD2 (7 bases each). The CDR3 length is 15 residues. Looked up from germline, CDR1 is MNHNS and CDR2 is SASEGT. V was pared by 11 bases and J by 4 bases, with 24 bases between.

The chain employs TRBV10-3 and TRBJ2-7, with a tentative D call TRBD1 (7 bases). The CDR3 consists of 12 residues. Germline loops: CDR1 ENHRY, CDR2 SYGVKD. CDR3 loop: CGAGQQPYEQYF. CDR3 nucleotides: TGTGGGGCGGGACAGCAGCCCTACGAGCAGTACTTC.

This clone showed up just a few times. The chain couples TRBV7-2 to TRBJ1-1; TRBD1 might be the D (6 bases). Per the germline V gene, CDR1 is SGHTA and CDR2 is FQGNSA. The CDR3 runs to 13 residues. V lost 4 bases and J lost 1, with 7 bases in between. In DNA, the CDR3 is TGTGCCAGCAGCTACAGGGAGAACACTGAAGCTTTCTTT. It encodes CASSYRENTEAFF.

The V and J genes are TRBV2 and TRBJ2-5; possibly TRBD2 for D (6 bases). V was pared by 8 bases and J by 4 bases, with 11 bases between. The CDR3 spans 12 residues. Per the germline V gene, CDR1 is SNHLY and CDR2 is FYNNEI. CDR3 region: CASLGGRETQYF. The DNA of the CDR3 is TGTGCCAGCCTGGGGGGTCGAGAGACCCAGTACTTC.

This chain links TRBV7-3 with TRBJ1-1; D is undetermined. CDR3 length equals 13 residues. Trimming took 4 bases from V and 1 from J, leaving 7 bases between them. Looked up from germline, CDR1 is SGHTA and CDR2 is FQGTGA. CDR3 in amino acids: CASSSGPNTEAFF. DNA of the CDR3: TGTGCCAGCAGCTCAGGACCGAACACTGAAGCTTTCTTT.

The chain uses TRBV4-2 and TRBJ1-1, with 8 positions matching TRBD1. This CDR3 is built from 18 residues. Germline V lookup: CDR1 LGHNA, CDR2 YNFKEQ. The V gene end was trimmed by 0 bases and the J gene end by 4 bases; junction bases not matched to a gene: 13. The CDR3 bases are TGTGCCAGCAGCCAAGATCGAGGGCAGGGGGCGTCGAGCACTGAAGCTTTCTTT. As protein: CASSQDRGQGASSTEAFF.

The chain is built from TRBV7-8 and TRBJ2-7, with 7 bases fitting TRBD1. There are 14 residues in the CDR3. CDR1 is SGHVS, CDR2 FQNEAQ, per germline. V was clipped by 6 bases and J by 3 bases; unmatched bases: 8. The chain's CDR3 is CASRRTGQVYEQYF. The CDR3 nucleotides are TGTGCCAGCAGACGGACAGGTCAGGTCTACGAGCAGTACTTC.